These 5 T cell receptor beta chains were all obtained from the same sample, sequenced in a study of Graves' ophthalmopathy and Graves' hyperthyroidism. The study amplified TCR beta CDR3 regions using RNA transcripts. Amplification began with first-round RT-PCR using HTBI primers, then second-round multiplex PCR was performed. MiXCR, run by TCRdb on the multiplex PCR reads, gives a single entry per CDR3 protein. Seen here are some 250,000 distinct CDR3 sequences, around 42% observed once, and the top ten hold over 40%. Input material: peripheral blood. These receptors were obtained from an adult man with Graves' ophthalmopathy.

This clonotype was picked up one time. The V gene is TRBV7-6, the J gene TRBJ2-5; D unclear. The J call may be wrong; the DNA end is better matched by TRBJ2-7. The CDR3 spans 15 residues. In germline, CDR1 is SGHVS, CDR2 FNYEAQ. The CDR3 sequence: CASSLGPDQVHEQYF. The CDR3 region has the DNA TGTGCCAGCAGCTTAGGGCCGGACCAGGTCCACGAGCAGTACTTC.

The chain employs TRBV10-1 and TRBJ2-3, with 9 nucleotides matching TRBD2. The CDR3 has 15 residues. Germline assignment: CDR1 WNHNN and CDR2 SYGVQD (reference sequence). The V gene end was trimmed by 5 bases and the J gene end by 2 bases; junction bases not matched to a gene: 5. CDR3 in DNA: TGCGCCAGCAGTATGAGCGGGGGGTCCACAGATACGCAGTATTTT. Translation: CASSMSGGSTDTQYF.

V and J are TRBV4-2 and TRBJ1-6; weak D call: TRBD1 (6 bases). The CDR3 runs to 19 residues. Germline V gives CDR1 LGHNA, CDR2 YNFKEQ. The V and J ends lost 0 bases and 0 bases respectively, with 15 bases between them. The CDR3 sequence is CASSQEGQTSTSYNSPLHF. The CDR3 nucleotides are TGTGCCAGCAGCCAAGAAGGACAGACGAGTACCTCCTATAATTCACCCCTCCACTTT.

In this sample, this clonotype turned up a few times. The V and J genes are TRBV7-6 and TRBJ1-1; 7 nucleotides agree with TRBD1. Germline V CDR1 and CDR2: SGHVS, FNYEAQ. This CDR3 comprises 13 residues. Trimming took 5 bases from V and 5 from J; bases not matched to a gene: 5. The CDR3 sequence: CASSAQGRTEAFF. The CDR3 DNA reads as TGTGCCAGCAGCGCACAGGGGAGGACTGAAGCTTTCTTT.

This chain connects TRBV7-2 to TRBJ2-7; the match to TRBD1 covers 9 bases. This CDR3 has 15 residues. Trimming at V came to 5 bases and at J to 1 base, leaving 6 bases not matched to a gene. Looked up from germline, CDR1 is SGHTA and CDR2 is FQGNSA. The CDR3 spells CASSAQGARSYEQYF. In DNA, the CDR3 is TGTGCCAGCAGCGCACAGGGGGCGCGGTCCTACGAGCAGTACTTC.